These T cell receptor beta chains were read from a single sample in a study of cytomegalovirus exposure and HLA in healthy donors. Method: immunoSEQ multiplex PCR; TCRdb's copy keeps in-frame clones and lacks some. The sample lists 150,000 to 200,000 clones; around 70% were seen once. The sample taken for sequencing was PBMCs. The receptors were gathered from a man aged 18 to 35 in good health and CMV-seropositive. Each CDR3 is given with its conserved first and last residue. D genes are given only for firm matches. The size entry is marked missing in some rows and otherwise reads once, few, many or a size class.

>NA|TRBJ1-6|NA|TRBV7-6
CASSLRSGKSPLHF
TGTGCCAGCAGCTTACGGTCAGGGAAATCACCCCTCCACTTT
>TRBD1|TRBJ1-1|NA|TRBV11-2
CASSLGTGDTEAFF
TGTGCCAGCAGCTTAGGGACAGGGGACACTGAAGCTTTCTTT
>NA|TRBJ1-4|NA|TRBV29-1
CSARRSGFNEKLFF
TGCAGCGCACGCCGATCAGGTTTTAATGAAAAACTGTTTTTT
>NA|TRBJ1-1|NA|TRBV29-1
CSVKGGENTEAFF
TGCAGCGTGAAGGGAGGAGAGAACACTGAAGCTTTCTTT
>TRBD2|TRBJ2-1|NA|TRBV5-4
CASSDKTSGRAGDEQFF
TGTGCCAGCAGCGACAAGACTAGCGGGAGGGCCGGGGATGAGCAGTTCTTC
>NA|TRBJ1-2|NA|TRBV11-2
CASSPSGAYYGYTF
TGTGCCAGCAGCCCCTCAGGGGCCTACTATGGCTACACCTTC
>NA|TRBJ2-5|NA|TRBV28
CASSLSRTQETQYF
TGTGCCAGCAGTTTATCCAGGACACAGGAGACCCAGTACTTC
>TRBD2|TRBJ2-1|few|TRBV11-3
CASSFLGTSVNEQFF
TGTGCCAGCAGCTTTCTAGGGACTAGCGTGAATGAGCAGTTCTTC
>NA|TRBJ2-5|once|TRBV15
CATSRGPFQETQYF
TGTGCCACCAGCAGAGGTCCCTTCCAAGAGACCCAGTACTTC
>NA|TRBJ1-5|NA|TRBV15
CATSRGRQFTQPQHF
TGTGCCACCAGCAGAGGTAGACAGTTCACTCAGCCCCAGCATTTT
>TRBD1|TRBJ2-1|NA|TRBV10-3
CAISEYPPRDRGQNEQFF
TGTGCCATCAGTGAGTATCCCCCCCGGGACAGGGGGCAGAATGAGCAGTTCTTC
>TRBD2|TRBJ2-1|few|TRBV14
CASSLVGGAGASYNEQFF
TGTGCCAGCAGCCTTGTCGGCGGGGCGGGAGCAAGCTACAATGAGCAGTTCTTC